A selection of T cell receptor beta chains follows, all from one sample in a study of cytomegalovirus exposure and HLA in healthy donors. Generated by immunoSEQ multiplex PCR, the TCRdb table keeps only in-frame clones and is missing some. The sample has more than 95,000 clones, roughly 79% seen once; the top ten hold approximately 3%. Material: PBMCs. Receptor source: a female donor in good health and CMV-seropositive. CDR3s include the opening cysteine and the closing phenylalanine or tryptophan. The order of the fields is V gene, D gene, J gene, clone size, CDR3 protein, CDR3 DNA. The D gene is left open where the match is weak. Expanded clones are given a class, and other clones once, few, many or no size at all.

V: TRBV7-8
D: NA
J: TRBJ2-7
size: few
CDR3: CASSDFRDLHYEQYF
DNA: TGTGCCAGCAGCGACTTCCGGGACTTACACTACGAGCAGTACTTC

V: TRBV19
D: TRBD1
J: TRBJ1-5
size: NA
CDR3: CASRDREGTNQPQHF
DNA: TGTGCCAGTAGGGACAGGGAGGGGACGAATCAGCCCCAGCATTTT

V: TRBV28
D: NA
J: TRBJ2-1
size: NA
CDR3: CASTGYNEQFF
DNA: TGTGCCAGCACAGGCTACAATGAGCAGTTCTTC

V: TRBV6-5
D: TRBD2
J: TRBJ2-1
size: NA
CDR3: CASSYFLGLGGNEQFF
DNA: TGTGCCAGCAGTTACTTCCTTGGTTTGGGAGGGAATGAGCAGTTCTTC

V: TRBV11-2
D: NA
J: TRBJ1-1
size: NA
CDR3: CASSSLRVWETEAFF
DNA: TGTGCCAGCAGTTCTCTGAGGGTTTGGGAAACTGAAGCTTTCTTT

V: TRBV6-9
D: TRBD2
J: TRBJ2-3
size: NA
CDR3: CASSGGSGGSSTDTQYF
DNA: TGTGCCAGCTCCGGAGGGAGCGGGGGGTCTAGCACAGATACGCAGTATTTT

V: TRBV11-3
D: TRBD1
J: TRBJ2-1
size: NA
CDR3: CASSLGAGGYNEQFF
DNA: TGTGCCAGCAGCTTAGGGGCAGGGGGCTACAATGAGCAGTTCTTC

V: TRBV10-3
D: NA
J: TRBJ2-7
size: NA
CDR3: CAISGESYEQYF
DNA: TGTGCCATCAGTGGGGAGTCCTACGAGCAGTACTTC

V: TRBV7-9
D: TRBD1
J: TRBJ2-7
size: NA
CDR3: CASSSRSDRWESHEQYF
DNA: TGTGCCAGCAGCTCGCGGTCGGACAGGTGGGAATCGCACGAGCAGTACTTC

V: TRBV4-1
D: TRBD1
J: TRBJ1-4
size: NA
CDR3: CASSRDRGDEKLFF
DNA: TGCGCCAGCAGCCGTGACAGGGGAGACGAAAAACTGTTTTTT

V: TRBV2
D: NA
J: TRBJ1-2
size: NA
CDR3: CASSENDSGYGYTF
DNA: TGTGCCAGCAGTGAAAACGATTCCGGCTATGGCTACACCTTC

V: TRBV20-1
D: NA
J: TRBJ1-1
size: NA
CDR3: CSAREETEAFF
DNA: TGCAGTGCTAGAGAAGAGACTGAAGCTTTCTTT

V: TRBV9
D: NA
J: TRBJ1-5
size: NA
CDR3: CASSPSAHSNQPQHF
DNA: TGTGCCAGCAGCCCCTCTGCACATAGCAATCAGCCCCAGCATTTT

V: TRBV21-1
D: NA
J: TRBJ2-3
size: NA
CDR3: CASQSDRSTDTQYF
DNA: TGTGCCAGCCAGAGTGACAGAAGCACAGATACGCAGTATTTT

V: TRBV7-2
D: TRBD1
J: TRBJ2-3
size: NA
CDR3: CASSPRTGEDTQYF
DNA: TGTGCCAGCAGCCCCCGCACAGGGGAAGATACGCAGTATTTT

V: TRBV2
D: TRBD1
J: TRBJ1-5
size: NA
CDR3: CASSEADRVNQPQHF
DNA: TGTGCCAGCAGTGAAGCAGACAGGGTGAATCAGCCCCAGCATTTT

V: TRBV6-6
D: TRBD1
J: TRBJ1-1
size: NA
CDR3: CASRPGQATEAFF
DNA: TGTGCCAGCAGACCCGGACAGGCCACTGAAGCTTTCTTT

V: TRBV15
D: TRBD1
J: TRBJ1-5
size: NA
CDR3: CATSRDRQGQPQHF
DNA: TGTGCCACCAGCAGAGATCGACAGGGCCAGCCCCAGCATTTT

V: TRBV28
D: TRBD1
J: TRBJ1-5
size: NA
CDR3: CASSSRSAGGNQPQHF
DNA: TGTGCCAGCAGTTCCCGATCCGCAGGGGGGAATCAGCCCCAGCATTTT

V: TRBV5-4
D: TRBD1
J: TRBJ2-7
size: few
CDR3: CASSGRAGGGYEQYF
DNA: TGTGCCAGCAGCGGAAGGGCAGGGGGCGGCTACGAGCAGTACTTC

V: TRBV10-3
D: NA
J: TRBJ2-7
size: few
CDR3: CAISGDSVNFSYYEQYF
DNA: TGTGCCATCAGCGGGGACTCGGTGAACTTTTCCTACTACGAGCAGTACTTC

V: TRBV7-8
D: NA
J: TRBJ2-5
size: NA
CDR3: CASSRLRLRDSQETQYF
DNA: TGTGCCAGCAGCCGATTACGGTTGCGGGATAGCCAAGAGACCCAGTACTTC

V: TRBV29-1
D: TRBD1
J: TRBJ2-6
size: NA
CDR3: CSVEGQGSGANVLTF
DNA: TGCAGCGTTGAAGGACAGGGATCTGGGGCCAACGTCCTGACTTTC

V: TRBV6-5
D: NA
J: TRBJ1-2
size: NA
CDR3: CASSYPGSYGYTF
DNA: TGTGCCAGCAGTTACCCCGGGTCCTATGGCTACACCTTC

V: TRBV4-3
D: TRBD1
J: TRBJ2-1
size: NA
CDR3: CASSQENLGTALNEQFF
DNA: TGCGCCAGCAGCCAAGAAAACCTCGGGACAGCACTCAATGAGCAGTTCTTC

V: TRBV30
D: TRBD1
J: TRBJ1-6
size: NA
CDR3: CAWSNRGSSYNSPLHF
DNA: TGTGCCTGGAGTAACAGGGGTAGCTCCTATAATTCACCCCTCCACTTT

V: TRBV28
D: NA
J: TRBJ1-1
size: NA
CDR3: CASRDSLNTEAFF
DNA: TGTGCCAGCCGCGACAGCCTGAACACTGAAGCTTTCTTT

V: TRBV6-1
D: TRBD1
J: TRBJ2-1
size: NA
CDR3: CASSEQTGLNEQFF
DNA: TGTGCCAGCAGTGAACAGACAGGGCTTAATGAGCAGTTCTTC

V: TRBV6-5
D: TRBD2
J: TRBJ2-1
size: NA
CDR3: CASSYGTSSYNEQFF
DNA: TGTGCCAGCAGTTACGGGACTAGCTCCTACAATGAGCAGTTCTTC

V: TRBV10-1
D: NA
J: TRBJ1-2
size: NA
CDR3: CASSPRRGGGYLCYYGYTF
DNA: TGCGCCAGCAGTCCCAGACGAGGGGGGGGATATCTCTGCTACTATGGCTACACCTTC

V: TRBV27
D: NA
J: TRBJ1-1
size: NA
CDR3: CASSLSFVNTEAFF
DNA: TGTGCCAGCAGTTTGAGTTTTGTGAACACTGAAGCTTTCTTT

V: TRBV14
D: NA
J: TRBJ1-3
size: NA
CDR3: CASSPESSGNTIYF
DNA: TGTGCCAGCAGCCCTGAGAGCTCTGGAAACACCATATATTTT

V: TRBV5-4
D: TRBD1
J: TRBJ1-1
size: NA
CDR3: CASSRDRGWTEAFF
DNA: TGTGCCAGCAGCCGGGACAGGGGGTGGACTGAAGCTTTCTTT

V: TRBV29-1
D: TRBD2
J: TRBJ2-3
size: NA
CDR3: CSVDVAGVVDTQYF
DNA: TGCAGCGTTGACGTAGCGGGAGTCGTGGATACGCAGTATTTT

V: TRBV29-1
D: TRBD1
J: TRBJ2-5
size: NA
CDR3: CSIRTGEETQYF
DNA: TGCAGCATAAGGACAGGGGAAGAGACCCAGTACTTC

V: TRBV28
D: NA
J: TRBJ1-2
size: few
CDR3: CASSQVAGDYGYTF
DNA: TGTGCCAGCAGTCAAGTAGCAGGGGACTATGGCTACACCTTC

V: TRBV4-3
D: TRBD1
J: TRBJ2-7
size: NA
CDR3: CASSQDGTGGYEQYF
DNA: TGCGCCAGCAGCCAAGACGGGACAGGGGGATACGAGCAGTACTTC

V: TRBV6-5
D: NA
J: TRBJ2-7
size: NA
CDR3: CASSYSRLSDEQYF
DNA: TGTGCCAGCAGTTACTCACGGCTCAGCGACGAGCAGTACTTC

V: TRBV6-1
D: TRBD1
J: TRBJ1-2
size: NA
CDR3: CASSGTGPLRGYTF
DNA: TGTGCCAGCAGCGGGACAGGGCCCCTTAGGGGCTACACCTTC

V: TRBV29-1
D: NA
J: TRBJ1-1
size: NA
CDR3: CSVHQGRANTEAFF
DNA: TGCAGCGTCCACCAGGGTAGAGCGAACACTGAAGCTTTCTTT

V: TRBV28
D: TRBD2
J: TRBJ2-7
size: NA
CDR3: CASSLGTRGYEQYF
DNA: TGTGCCAGCAGTTTAGGGACTAGGGGGTACGAGCAGTACTTC

V: TRBV10-3
D: NA
J: TRBJ2-2
size: once
CDR3: CAIRSGNTGELFF
DNA: TGTGCCATCAGAAGCGGGAACACCGGGGAGCTGTTTTTT

V: TRBV7-9
D: TRBD2
J: TRBJ2-7
size: NA
CDR3: CASSPGAGGRSEQYF
DNA: TGTGCCAGCAGCCCAGGAGCGGGAGGGCGGAGCGAGCAGTACTTC

V: TRBV28
D: NA
J: TRBJ2-7
size: NA
CDR3: CASSSPGPDEQYF
DNA: TGTGCCAGCAGTTCCCCGGGTCCAGACGAGCAGTACTTC

V: TRBV28
D: NA
J: TRBJ1-1
size: NA
CDR3: CASSLRGLREAFF
DNA: TGTGCCAGCAGTTTAAGAGGGCTTCGTGAAGCTTTCTTT

V: TRBV6-6
D: NA
J: TRBJ1-3
size: NA
CDR3: CASSQADSPDF
DNA: TGTGCCAGCAGTCAAGCCGACTCCCCAGATTTT

V: TRBV7-2
D: NA
J: TRBJ2-5
size: NA
CDR3: CASSPSGGRLKETQYF
DNA: TGTGCCAGCAGCCCCAGTGGGGGGAGACTGAAGGAGACCCAGTACTTC

V: TRBV4-1
D: NA
J: TRBJ1-1
size: NA
CDR3: CASSHRSGNTEAFF
DNA: TGCGCCAGCAGCCATCGTTCCGGTAACACTGAAGCTTTCTTT

V: TRBV6-5
D: NA
J: TRBJ1-5
size: NA
CDR3: CASSQTLQGNQPQHF
DNA: TGTGCCAGCAGCCAAACACTTCAGGGAAATCAGCCCCAGCATTTT

V: TRBV10-2
D: NA
J: TRBJ2-7
size: NA
CDR3: CASSDNYRGIYEQYF
DNA: TGCGCCAGCAGTGATAACTACCGAGGGATTTACGAGCAGTACTTC

V: TRBV25-1
D: TRBD1
J: TRBJ2-7
size: NA
CDR3: CASSVTGAPGEQYF
DNA: TGTGCCAGCAGTGTGACAGGGGCCCCGGGGGAGCAGTACTTC

V: TRBV4-1
D: NA
J: TRBJ1-2
size: NA
CDR3: CASSQGPGVYGYTF
DNA: TGCGCCAGCAGCCAAGGGCCAGGGGTTTATGGCTACACCTTC

V: TRBV30
D: NA
J: TRBJ2-6
size: NA
CDR3: CAWSVGSGANVLTF
DNA: TGTGCCTGGAGTGTCGGCTCTGGGGCCAACGTCCTGACTTTC

V: TRBV5-4
D: TRBD2
J: TRBJ2-2
size: NA
CDR3: CASISWAGGTGELFF
DNA: TGTGCCAGCATTTCGTGGGCGGGAGGGACCGGGGAGCTGTTTTTT

V: TRBV6-5
D: TRBD1
J: TRBJ2-7
size: NA
CDR3: CASNSDRGTYEQYF
DNA: TGTGCCAGCAACTCGGACAGGGGAACCTACGAGCAGTACTTC